This TCR beta chain was sequenced for a study of T cell responses to AZD1222 COVID-19 vaccine. The study's findings and limits: Possibly, clonal diversity was underestimated; donors were largely white British and included more females.

Using immunoSEQ multiplex PCR, the repertoire was profiled, and TCRdb retains in-frame clones only, with some absent. The table shows over 120,000 clones, with roughly nine tenths occurring only once. As regards this clone: Its antigen is undetermined.

Germline V gene sequence: CDR1 MNHEY, CDR2 SVGAGI. This CDR3 has 13 amino acids. With 5 bases clipped from V and 6 bases from J, the junction kept 7 bases outside the gene matches. The receptor's source is an adult in good health. The sample consisted of peripheral blood, taken on day 0 of AZD1222 vaccination. The V gene is TRBV6-5, the J gene TRBJ2-7; 7 nucleotides agree with TRBD1. The CDR3 is CASSPQGVGEQYF. The CDR3 DNA reads TGTGCCAGCAGTCCCCAGGGGGTTGGCGAGCAGTACTTC.